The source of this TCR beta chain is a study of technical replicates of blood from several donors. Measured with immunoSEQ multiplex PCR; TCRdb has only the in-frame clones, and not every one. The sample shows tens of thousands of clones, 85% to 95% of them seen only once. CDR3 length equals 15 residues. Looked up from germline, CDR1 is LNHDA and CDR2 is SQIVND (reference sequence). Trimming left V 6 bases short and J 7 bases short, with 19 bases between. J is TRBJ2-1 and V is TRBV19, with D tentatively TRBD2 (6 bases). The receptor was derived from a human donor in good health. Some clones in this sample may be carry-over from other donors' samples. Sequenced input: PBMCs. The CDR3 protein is CASRRAGNAVNEQFF. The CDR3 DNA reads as TGTGCCAGTAGGAGAGCGGGTAACGCGGTAAATGAGCAGTTCTTC.